The 4 T cell receptor beta chains below were found in one sample sequenced in a study of cytotoxic CD8 clonotypes in ibrutinib-treated CLL. Sequencing used immunoSEQ multiplex PCR; TCRdb keeps in-frame clones, though not all of them. The sample has some 200,000 clones; around 70% are singletons. Sample: PBMCs, taken after 24 months of ibrutinib treatment. Source of these receptors: a human donor with chronic lymphocytic leukemia.

This sequence joins TRBV11-2 and TRBJ1-2; maybe TRBD1 (5 bases). Germline values: CDR1 SGHAT, CDR2 FQNNGV. V was pared by 0 bases and J by 4 bases, with 12 bases between. This CDR3 has 15 residues. This CDR3 reads CASSLDFGGSYGYTF. In DNA, the CDR3 is TGTGCCAGCAGCTTAGATTTCGGGGGTAGCTATGGCTACACCTTC.

This chain uses TRBV4-2 with TRBJ2-4; 10 positions match TRBD2. CDR3 length: 16 residues. The trim removed 6 bases at V and 0 bases at J, leaving 5 bases unmatched. CDR1 and CDR2 from the germline V gene are LGHNA and YNFKEQ. CDR3 coding DNA: TGTGCCAGCAGTCAATGGACTAGCGGAGCCAAAAACATTCAGTACTTC. Translated, it gives CASSQWTSGAKNIQYF.

The J gene is TRBJ2-3, the V gene TRBV5-1; D unresolved. CDR3 length: 14 residues. The V end lost 6 bases, the J end lost 3 bases, and 14 bases lay between the germline ends. CDR1 and CDR2 (germline): SGHRS, YFSETQ. The CDR3: CASTPIEGTDTQYF. CDR3 nucleotide sequence: TGCGCCAGCACCCCTATAGAAGGGACAGATACGCAGTATTTT.

This CDR3 reads CASSSRLAPVQFF. CDR3 nucleotide sequence: TGCGCCAGCAGCTCTCGTCTAGCCCCTGTGCAGTTCTTC. This chain uses TRBV4-1 with TRBJ2-1; possible D gene TRBD2, 5 bases. CDR1 MGHRA and CDR2 YSYEKL come from the germline V gene. There are 13 residues in the CDR3. Trimming took off 5 bases at V and 12 bases at J, with 17 bases between the two ends.